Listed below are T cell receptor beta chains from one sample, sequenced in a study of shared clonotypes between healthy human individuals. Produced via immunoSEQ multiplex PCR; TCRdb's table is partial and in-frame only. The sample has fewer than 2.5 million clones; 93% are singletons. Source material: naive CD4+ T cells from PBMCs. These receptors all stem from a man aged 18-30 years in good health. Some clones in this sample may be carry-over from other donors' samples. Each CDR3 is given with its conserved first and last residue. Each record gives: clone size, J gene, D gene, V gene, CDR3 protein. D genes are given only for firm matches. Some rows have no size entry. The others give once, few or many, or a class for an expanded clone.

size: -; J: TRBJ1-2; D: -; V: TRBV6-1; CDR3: CASSAPGRLYGYTF
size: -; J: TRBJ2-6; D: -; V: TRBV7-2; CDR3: CASSLARPSGANVLTF
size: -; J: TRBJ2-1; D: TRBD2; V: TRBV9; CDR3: CASSVVLAANEQFF
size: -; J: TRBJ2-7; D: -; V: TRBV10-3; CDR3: CAIQEVPDRTYEQYF
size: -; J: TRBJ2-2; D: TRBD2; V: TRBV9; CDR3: CASSGGLAGEIKNTGELFF
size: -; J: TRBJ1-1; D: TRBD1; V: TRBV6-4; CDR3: CASSSQGGDTEAFF
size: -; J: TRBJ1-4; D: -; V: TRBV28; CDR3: CASSPRRGGDEKLFF
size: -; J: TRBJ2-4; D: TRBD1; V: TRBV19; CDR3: CASSIGQGRLGNIQYF
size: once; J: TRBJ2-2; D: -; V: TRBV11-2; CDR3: CASSLVIQSTGELFF
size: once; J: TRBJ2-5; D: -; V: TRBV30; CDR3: CAWGGETGGQETQYF
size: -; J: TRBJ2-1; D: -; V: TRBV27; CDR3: CASSLRDSNNEQFF
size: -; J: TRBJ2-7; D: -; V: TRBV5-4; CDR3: CASSRDAYEQYF
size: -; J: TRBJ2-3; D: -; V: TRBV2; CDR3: CASSRRGGLSTDTQYF
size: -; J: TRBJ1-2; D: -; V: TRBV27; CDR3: CASSLYPHRPLELNYGYTF
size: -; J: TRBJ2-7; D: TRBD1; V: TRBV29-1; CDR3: CSVEQGPAPEQYF
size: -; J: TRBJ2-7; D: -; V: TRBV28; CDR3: CASSLTFPRAFNEQYF
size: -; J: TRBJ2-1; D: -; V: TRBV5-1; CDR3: CASSETPFNEQFF
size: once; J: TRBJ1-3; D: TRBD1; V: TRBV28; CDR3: CASSDRGGNTIYF
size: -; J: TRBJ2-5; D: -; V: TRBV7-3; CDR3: CASSLTGVEETQYF
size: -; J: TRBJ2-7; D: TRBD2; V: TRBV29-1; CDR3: CSVEVAGSLDSSYEQYF
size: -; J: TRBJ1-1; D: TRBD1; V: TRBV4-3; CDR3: CASSQEDRGGTEAFF
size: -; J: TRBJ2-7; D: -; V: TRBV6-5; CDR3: CASSYNRVHYEQYF
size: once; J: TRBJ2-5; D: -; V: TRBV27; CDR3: CASRGGIEGTQYF
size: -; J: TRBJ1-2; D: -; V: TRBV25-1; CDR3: CASSEHAGADYGYTF
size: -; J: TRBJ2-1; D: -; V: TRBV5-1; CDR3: CASRLAGQGYNEQFF
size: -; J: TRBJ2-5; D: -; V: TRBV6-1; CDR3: CASSEAGGQETQYF
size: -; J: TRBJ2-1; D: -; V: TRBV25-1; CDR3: CASGRDVSSYNEQFF
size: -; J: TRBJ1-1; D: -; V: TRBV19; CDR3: CASSIAENTEAFF
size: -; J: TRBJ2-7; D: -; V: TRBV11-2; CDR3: CASSSGTYEQYF
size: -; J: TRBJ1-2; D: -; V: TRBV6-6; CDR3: CASRAQVLLGYTF
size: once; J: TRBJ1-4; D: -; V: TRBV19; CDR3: CASTPSKGIPNEKLFF
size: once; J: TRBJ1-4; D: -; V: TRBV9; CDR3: CASSVDQTNEKLFF
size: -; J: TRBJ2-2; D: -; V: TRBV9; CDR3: CASSVLAAANTGELFF
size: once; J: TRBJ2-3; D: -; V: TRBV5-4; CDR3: CASSAQGPDTQYF
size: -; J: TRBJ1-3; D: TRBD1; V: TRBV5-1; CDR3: CASSGGQSSGNTIYF
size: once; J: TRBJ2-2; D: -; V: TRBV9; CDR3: CASTVAPSPTGELFF
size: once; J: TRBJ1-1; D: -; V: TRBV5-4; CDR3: CASSPSRGGTEAFF
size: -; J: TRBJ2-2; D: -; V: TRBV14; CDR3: CASSTRDRPTGELFF
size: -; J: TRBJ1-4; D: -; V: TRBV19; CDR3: CASSRTERSNEKLFF
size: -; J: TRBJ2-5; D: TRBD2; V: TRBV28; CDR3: CASSSWTSGSQGLKETQYF
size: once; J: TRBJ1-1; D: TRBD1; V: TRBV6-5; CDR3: CASRNSGGPEAFF
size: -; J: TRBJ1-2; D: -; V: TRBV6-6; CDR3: CASSWDNGYTF
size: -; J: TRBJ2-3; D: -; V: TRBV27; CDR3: CASSLASPRGPQYF
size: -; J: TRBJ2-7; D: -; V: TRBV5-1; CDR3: CASSLDGAGPYEQYF
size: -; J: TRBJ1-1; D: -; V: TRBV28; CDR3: CASSLSASPWALAEAFF
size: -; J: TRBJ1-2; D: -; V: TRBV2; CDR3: CASSETRGANYGYTF
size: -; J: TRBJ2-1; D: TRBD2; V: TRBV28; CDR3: CASSFLAGGRNEQFF
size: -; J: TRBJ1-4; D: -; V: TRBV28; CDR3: CASSFQTATNEKLFF
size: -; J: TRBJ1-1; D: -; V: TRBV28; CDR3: CAITRGQVEAFF
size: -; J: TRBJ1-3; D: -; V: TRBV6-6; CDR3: CASETGANSGNTIYF
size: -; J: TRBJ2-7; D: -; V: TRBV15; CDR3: CATSRGLSSYEQYF
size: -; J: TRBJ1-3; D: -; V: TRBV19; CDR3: CASIPTASSGNTIYF
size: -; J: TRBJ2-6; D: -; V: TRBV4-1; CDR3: CASSQDRGRTSGANVLTF
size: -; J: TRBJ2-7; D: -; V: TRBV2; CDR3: CASRADSYEQYF
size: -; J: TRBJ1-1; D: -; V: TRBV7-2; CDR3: CASSPTRGNTEAFF
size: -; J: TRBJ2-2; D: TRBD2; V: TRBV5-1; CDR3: CASSFGGGDTGELFF
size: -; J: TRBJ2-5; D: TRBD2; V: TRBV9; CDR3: CASSVRGEETQYF
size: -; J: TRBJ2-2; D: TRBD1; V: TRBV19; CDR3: CASSIRDRDHNTGELFF
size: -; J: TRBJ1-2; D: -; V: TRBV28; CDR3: CASSEYRDVYGYTF
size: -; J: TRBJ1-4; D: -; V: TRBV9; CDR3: CASSVGGFREKLFF